The 20 T cell receptor beta chains below all came from one sample that was sequenced in a study of PD-1 blockade in classical Hodgkin lymphoma. In every patient, relapse followed autologous stem cell transplantation, while exposure to brentuximab vedotin differed. Sequenced by immunoSEQ multiplex PCR; TCRdb stores in-frame clones only, minus some. Here the sample spans about 94,000 clones, approximately 92% being singletons. Sequences were derived from peripheral blood mononuclear cells (PBMCs), sampled before the second cycle of nivolumab. These receptors were collected from a human donor with classical Hodgkin lymphoma.

The rearrangement uses TRBV6-1 and TRBJ2-7, with TRBD2 matching over 12 bases. After removal of 11 bases from V and 3 bases from J, the junction contained 8 bases not matched to a gene. The V gene's germline CDR1 is MNHNS and CDR2 SASEGT. This CDR3 is 14 amino acids long. CDR3 sequence (DNA): TGTGCCTCCCGACTAGCGGGAGACCTCTACGAGCAGTACTTC. Encoded protein: CASRLAGDLYEQYF.

This clone was seen only once. The same CDR3 is also encoded by other DNA sequences in this sample. The chain carries TRBV19 and TRBJ2-5; 7 positions agree with TRBD1. The CDR3 extends over 13 amino acids. CDR1 and CDR2 from the germline V gene are LNHDA and SQIVND (reference sequence). The V gene end was trimmed by 5 bases and the J gene end by 1 base; junction bases not matched to a gene: 1. The CDR3 region is CASSGDSQETQYF. The CDR3 nucleotides read TGTGCCAGTAGTGGGGACAGCCAAGAGACCCAGTACTTC. Variable domain in full (rest from reference TRBV19 and TRBJ2-5): DGGITQSPKYLFRKEGQNVTLSCEQNLNHDAMYWYRQDPGQGLRLIYYSQIVNDFQKGDIAEGYSVSREKKESFPLTVTSAQKNPTAFYLCASSGDSQETQYFGPGTRLLVL.

The J gene is TRBJ1-2, the V gene TRBV5-1; 8 positions agree with TRBD1. Germline V gives CDR1 SGHRS, CDR2 YFSETQ. With 0 bases clipped from V and 4 bases from J, the junction kept 5 bases outside the gene matches. The CDR3 runs to 15 residues. CDR3 sequence (DNA): TGCGCCAGCAGCTTGGTGAACAGGGGGTTCTATGGCTACACCTTC. Amino acids: CASSLVNRGFYGYTF.

The chain recombines TRBV7-9 with TRBJ1-4, with 8 positions matching TRBD1. CDR1 is SEHNR, CDR2 FQNEAQ, per germline (reference sequence). V shed 4 bases, J shed 0 bases, and the junction held 1 base outside the gene matches. The CDR3 has 15 residues. The CDR3 protein is CASSSGQATNEKLFF. The DNA for the CDR3 is TGTGCCAGCAGCTCGGGACAGGCAACTAATGAAAAACTGTTTTTT.

This chain joins TRBV27 and TRBJ1-5, with D maybe TRBD1 (6 bases). The CDR3 length is 16 residues. CDR1 MNHEY and CDR2 SMNVEV come from the germline V gene (reference sequence). V was clipped by 6 bases and J by 3 bases, with 18 bases between them. CDR3 region: CASSRRFEGDNQPQHF. The CDR3 DNA follows: TGTGCCAGCAGCCGTCGTTTCGAGGGGGACAATCAGCCCCAGCATTTT.

This clone was counted only a few times. This chain joins TRBV15 and TRBJ2-7; 7 nucleotides match TRBD1. Germline V lookup: CDR1 LNHNV, CDR2 YYDKDF (reference sequence). V lost 1 base and J lost 5; bases outside the gene matches: 5. The CDR3 covers 14 residues. The CDR3 DNA is TGTGCCACCAGCAGAGGTACAGGGGAAAACGAGCAGTACTTC. Protein product: CATSRGTGENEQYF.

The CDR3 bases are TGTGCCAGCAGCGGAGGGGTATCTGGTGAGACCCAGTACTTC. It codes for CASSGGVSGETQYF. The rearrangement links TRBV9 to TRBJ2-5, with D perhaps TRBD1 or TRBD2 (5 bases each). V gave up 3 bases and J gave up 5 bases, with 14 bases separating them. Germline CDR1 reads SGDLS; CDR2 reads YYNGEE. This CDR3 region has 14 residues.

The chain is built from TRBV6-5 and TRBJ2-1; TRBD1 aligns across 9 bases. Germline V gives CDR1 MNHEY, CDR2 SVGAGI. V dropped 7 bases and J dropped 0; count of bases not matched to a gene: 4. This CDR3 has 15 amino acids. CDR3 sequence: CASNRGPSSYNEQFF. The CDR3 DNA reads as TGTGCCAGCAACAGGGGGCCTAGCTCCTACAATGAGCAGTTCTTC.

This chain links TRBV29-1 with TRBJ1-4; weak D call: TRBD1 (5 bases). V was shortened by 7 bases and J by 0 bases, with 15 bases between the two germline ends. CDR3 length: 15 residues. From germline, CDR1 is SQVTM and CDR2 ANQGSEA. CDR3 amino acids: CSGRGTDATNEKLFF. CDR3 DNA: TGCAGCGGAAGGGGAACCGATGCAACTAATGAAAAACTGTTTTTT. Looking up the rest from reference TRBV29-1 and TRBJ1-4 gives the full variable domain: SAVISQKPSRDICQRGTSLTIQCQVDSQVTMMFWYRQQPGQSLTLIATANQGSEATYESGFVIDKFPISRPNLTFSTLTVSNMSPEDSSIYLCSGRGTDATNEKLFFGSGTQLSVL.

The V call is TRBV5-4, the J call TRBJ2-5; maybe TRBD1 (6 bases). The ends were cut back, 2 bases at V and 5 bases at J, with 10 bases in the middle. The CDR3 spans 13 residues. The germline V gene encodes CDR1 SGHNT and CDR2 YYREEE (reference sequence). The CDR3 nucleotides read TGTGCCAGCAGCTTACAGGGTCCCGAGACCCAGTACTTC. Its protein is CASSLQGPETQYF.

V usage is TRBV29-1 and J usage is TRBJ1-2; D is uncertain. The CDR3 spans 11 residues. The V gene lost 1 base and the J gene lost 8 bases, with 8 bases spanning the gap. The V gene's germline CDR1 is SQVTM and CDR2 ANQGSEA. The CDR3 here is CSVEGAGGYTF. For the CDR3, the DNA is TGCAGCGTTGAAGGAGCCGGCGGCTACACCTTC.

The chain is built from TRBV19 and TRBJ2-3, with a tentative D call TRBD1 (6 bases). This CDR3 contains 16 residues. Trimming pared 9 bases from V and 1 base from J, leaving 20 bases between. Germline-derived CDR1 and CDR2 are LNHDA and SQIVND (reference sequence). As DNA, the CDR3 is TGTGCCAGCACCCGAACAGGGAAAGTCGGCACAGATACGCAGTATTTT. Its protein is CASTRTGKVGTDTQYF.

In DNA, the CDR3 is TGTGCCAGCAGCCTGACAGGAATACTTAGGGCTGGGGCCAACGTCCTGACTTTC. Translating gives CASSLTGILRAGANVLTF. The gene calls are TRBV11-2 and TRBJ2-6, with D maybe TRBD1 (6 bases). The CDR3 runs 18 residues. Trimming took off 5 bases at V and 2 bases at J, with 19 bases between the two ends. Germline CDR1 SGHAT, CDR2 FQNNGV.

The V call is TRBV28, the J call TRBJ1-6, with D perhaps TRBD1 (6 bases). CDR1 and CDR2 (germline): MDHEN, SYDVKM. CDR3 length: 15 residues. With 2 bases removed from V and 8 bases from J, the gap between germline ends came to 13 bases. The chain's CDR3 is CASSLRAGGHSPLHF. In DNA, the CDR3 is TGTGCCAGCAGTTTACGCGCGGGGGGCCATTCACCCCTCCACTTT.

This clone was seen more than once but under ten times. The gene calls are TRBV6-5 and TRBJ1-5; D gene ambiguous. CDR1 MNHEY and CDR2 SVGAGI come from the germline V gene. V gave up 4 bases and J gave up 3 bases, with 10 bases separating them. The CDR3 covers 14 residues. The CDR3 sequence is CASSSMRANQPQHF. CDR3 nucleotide sequence: TGTGCCAGCAGTTCGATGAGGGCCAATCAGCCCCAGCATTTT.

This chain joins TRBV27 and TRBJ2-1; 7 nucleotides match TRBD2. The J segment lost 6 bases and the V segment lost 5 bases, leaving 13 bases of the junction unmatched. Looked up from germline, CDR1 is MNHEY and CDR2 is SMNVEV (reference sequence). CDR3 length: 16 amino acids. CDR3 sequence (DNA): TGTGCCAGCAGTGCCTCGGCGCGGGGGACCACCAATGAGCAGTTCTTC. Amino acid sequence: CASSASARGTTNEQFF.

This chain joins TRBV2 and TRBJ2-5; no clear D. The V end was cut by 4 bases, the J end by 2 bases, with 8 bases between. This CDR3 is 13 amino acids long. Germline values: CDR1 SNHLY, CDR2 FYNNEI. For the CDR3, the DNA is TGTGCCAGCAGTGTAGTGTTTCAAGAGACCCAGTACTTC. This sequence encodes CASSVVFQETQYF. Based on the CDR3 plus reference TRBV2 and TRBJ2-5, the full variable domain is EPEVTQTPSHQVTQMGQEVILRCVPISNHLYFYWYRQILGQKVEFLVSFYNNEISEKSEIFDDQFSVERPDGSNFTLKIRSTKLEDSAMYFCASSVVFQETQYFGPGTRLLVL.

This sequence joins TRBV5-4 and TRBJ2-1; 8 bases are a match to TRBD2. Trimming removed 4 bases from V and 6 bases from J; junction bases left unmatched: 12. CDR1 and CDR2 (germline): SGHNT, YYREEE (reference sequence). The CDR3 runs 16 residues. The CDR3 reads CASSRGGERGLNEQFF. The CDR3 DNA reads TGTGCCAGCAGCCGGGGCGGAGAGCGGGGGCTCAATGAGCAGTTCTTC.

This chain connects TRBV28 to TRBJ1-2; D is possibly TRBD1 (6 bases). CDR3 length: 16 amino acids. The V gene's germline CDR1 is MDHEN and CDR2 SYDVKM. The V end lost 1 base, the J end lost 7 bases, and 19 bases lay between the germline ends. For the CDR3, the DNA is TGTGCCAGCAGTTTATTAGGTCTGGACAGCTTGGGTGGCTACACCTTC. This gives the protein CASSLLGLDSLGGYTF.

The V gene is TRBV7-9, the J gene TRBJ2-7, with TRBD2 as a possible D gene (7 bases). The CDR3 is 16 amino acids. V lost 3 bases, J lost 5 bases, and 20 bases lay in between. Germline loops: CDR1 SEHNR, CDR2 FQNEAQ (reference sequence). Written as DNA, the CDR3 is TGTGCCAGCAGCTTCGGCGGGGGCCTCCCTCGAAACGAGCAGTACTTC. Translation: CASSFGGGLPRNEQYF.